These T cell receptor beta chains were read from a single sample in a study of patients and donors after allogeneic stem cell transplantation. TCRdb processed the RT-PCR reads anew with MiXCR; each CDR3 protein has one entry. The repertoire holds about 110,000 distinct CDR3 sequences, with approximately 40% as singletons. Input material: blood, either unsorted or a sorted T cell fraction (not recorded which). The source is a human donor who was either an allogeneic HSCT recipient or a stem cell or donor lymphocyte infusion donor (not recorded which). It is not recorded whose cells these are; they may come from a transplant donor. The CDR3 runs from the conserved cysteine through the conserved F or W. The order of the fields is V gene, J gene, D gene, CDR3 length, clone size, CDR3 DNA, CDR3 protein. D genes are given only for firm matches. Clone size is shown for a subset of rows, as once, few, many or a class of expanded clone.

V: TRBV4-2
J: TRBJ2-1
D: -
length: 18
size: few
DNA: TGTGCCAGCAGCCAAGTTAGACCCGGGACATCATCCTACAATGAGCAGTTCTTC
CDR3: CASSQVRPGTSSYNEQFF

V: TRBV4-3
J: TRBJ2-1
D: -
length: 17
size: -
DNA: TGCGCCAGCAGCCAGGCCTATTATGGCGCACCCTACAATGAGCAGTTCTTC
CDR3: CASSQAYYGAPYNEQFF

V: TRBV14
J: TRBJ1-1
D: -
length: 13
size: -
DNA: TGTGCCAGCAGCCCACTTTCTGGGCGCGGGGCTTTCTTT
CDR3: CASSPLSGRGAFF

V: TRBV10-3
J: TRBJ1-5
D: -
length: 15
size: -
DNA: TGTGCCATCAGTACACCGGGACCCCGAAATCAGCCCCAGCATTTT
CDR3: CAISTPGPRNQPQHF

V: TRBV24-1
J: TRBJ1-4
D: TRBD1
length: 14
size: -
DNA: TGTGCCACCAGTGATCCTAGACAGGGCGGAAAACTGTTTTTT
CDR3: CATSDPRQGGKLFF

V: TRBV5-6
J: TRBJ1-1
D: -
length: 11
size: few
DNA: TGTGCCAGCAGCTTGGGACCCCAAGCTTTCTTT
CDR3: CASSLGPQAFF

V: TRBV7-2
J: TRBJ1-5
D: -
length: 14
size: few
DNA: TGTGCCAGCAGCTTAGACAGTGGGGCAGAGCCCCAGCATTTT
CDR3: CASSLDSGAEPQHF

V: TRBV7-9
J: TRBJ2-3
D: -
length: 14
size: -
DNA: TGTGCCAGCAGCCCCCGCTGGGGCACAGATACGCAGTATTTT
CDR3: CASSPRWGTDTQYF

V: TRBV9
J: TRBJ1-3
D: -
length: 16
size: -
DNA: TGTGCCAGCAGCGCAACAACCGGGACGGCTGGAAACACCATATATTTT
CDR3: CASSATTGTAGNTIYF

V: TRBV20-1
J: TRBJ2-7
D: TRBD2
length: 16
size: few
DNA: TGCAGTGCTAGCGTATCGGGGATAGCGGGCCCCTACGAGCAGTACTTC
CDR3: CSASVSGIAGPYEQYF

V: TRBV28
J: TRBJ2-2
D: -
length: 16
size: few
DNA: TGTGCCAGCAGTTGGTCTAGCACAGCGAACACCGGGGAGCTGTTTTTT
CDR3: CASSWSSTANTGELFF

V: TRBV21-1
J: TRBJ2-5
D: -
length: 13
size: -
DNA: TGTGCCAGCAGCAATATACAAATAGAGACCCAGTACTTC
CDR3: CASSNIQIETQYF

V: TRBV20-1
J: TRBJ1-1
D: -
length: 11
size: -
DNA: TGCAGTGCTCAAACAATAACTGAAGCTTTCTTT
CDR3: CSAQTITEAFF

V: TRBV24-1
J: TRBJ2-2
D: TRBD1
length: 17
size: -
DNA: TGTGCCACCAGTGATTTGCTGTGGACAGGGAACACCGGGGAGCTGTTTTTT
CDR3: CATSDLLWTGNTGELFF

V: TRBV12-3/TRBV12-4
J: TRBJ2-1
D: -
length: 14
size: -
DNA: TGTGCCAGCAGTCTACCAAGGGGGTACAATGAGCAGTTCTTC
CDR3: CASSLPRGYNEQFF

V: TRBV2
J: TRBJ1-3
D: -
length: 17
size: -
DNA: TGTGCCAGCAGTGAACCCTTACAGGAGCTCTCTGGAAACACCATATATTTT
CDR3: CASSEPLQELSGNTIYF

V: TRBV9
J: TRBJ1-2
D: -
length: 13
size: -
DNA: TGTGCCAGCAGCGTAGCCGCTACTGGTGGCTACACCTTC
CDR3: CASSVAATGGYTF

V: TRBV20-1
J: TRBJ2-7
D: TRBD2
length: 13
size: few
DNA: TGCAGTGTAAGACTAGCGGGCTACTACGAGCAGTACTTC
CDR3: CSVRLAGYYEQYF

V: TRBV28
J: TRBJ1-1
D: -
length: 15
size: few
DNA: TGTGCCAGCAGAGGCCCCAGGGGTGGGAACACTGAAGCTTTCTTT
CDR3: CASRGPRGGNTEAFF

V: TRBV12-3/TRBV12-4
J: TRBJ1-1
D: TRBD1
length: 13
size: -
DNA: TGTGCCAGCAGTTTGACAGGGTTCACTGAAGCTTTCTTT
CDR3: CASSLTGFTEAFF

V: TRBV28
J: TRBJ1-5
D: -
length: 12
size: few
DNA: TGTGCCAGCAGTTTCTCTACAGAGCCCCAGCATTTT
CDR3: CASSFSTEPQHF

V: TRBV20-1
J: TRBJ2-1
D: -
length: 15
size: -
DNA: TGCAGTGCTAGAGCGGAGGCCGTGATCGACAATGAGCAGTTCTTC
CDR3: CSARAEAVIDNEQFF

V: TRBV20-1
J: TRBJ2-1
D: TRBD2
length: 14
size: many
DNA: TGCAGTGCTAGTGTTAGCGGGAAGTTGTATGAGCAGTTCTTC
CDR3: CSASVSGKLYEQFF

V: TRBV5-5
J: TRBJ2-1
D: -
length: 15
size: -
DNA: TGTGCCAGCAGCTTGGTCCCCATCGGACCCAATGAGCAGTTCTTC
CDR3: CASSLVPIGPNEQFF